Reported below is one TCR beta chain. This record belongs to a study of shared clonotypes between healthy human individuals. Several immunoSEQ 96-well plates shared each subset's DNA, each plate a replicate. Here immunoSEQ multiplex PCR was the method, and the copy in TCRdb shows in-frame clones only, minus some. This repertoire shows 1,400,000 or so clones, less than 99% found once; its top ten account for around 0.38%. The TCR was taken from a young man in good health. Material for sequencing was naive CD4+ T cells sorted from blood. The subset here: CD45RA+ positively selected.

The CDR3 reads CASSVPSGTYEQYF. CDR3 DNA sequence: TGTGCCAGCAGTGTGCCTAGCGGAACCTACGAGCAGTACTTC. The J gene is TRBJ2-7, the V gene TRBV2; 7 nucleotides agree with TRBD2. CDR1 and CDR2 from the germline V gene are SNHLY and FYNNEI. The CDR3 covers 14 residues. The V and J ends lost 4 bases and 2 bases, in that order; junction bases with no gene match: 5.